The T cell receptor beta chain described here comes from a study of siplizumab effects on memory and regulatory T cells. The overall study: With siplizumab at approximately 1 ug/mL or without drug, mixed lymphocyte reactions were set up in pairs. Study-wide findings and caveats: Significantly reduced by siplizumab was the cumulative frequency of alloreactive sequences, namely those traceable to unstimulated CD4+ memory cells. The majority of clones, roughly 75-96% of proliferating CD4+ or CD8+ clones, lacked an assignable naive or memory phenotype.

Cells that made up the mixed lymphocyte reaction were cocultured at 37°C for 5 to 6 days. This clone is large in the sample. Its antigen remains unidentified. Sequencing used immunoSEQ multiplex PCR; TCRdb keeps in-frame clones, though not all of them. The repertoire holds 3,400 or so clones, with roughly 50% as singletons. The CDR3 totals 16 residues. CDR1 LNHNV and CDR2 YYDKDF come from the germline V gene (reference sequence). With 2 bases removed from V and 9 bases from J, the gap between germline ends came to 17 bases. This receptor was identified in a human donor in good health; the cells came from an allogeneic mixed lymphocyte reaction. V and J are TRBV15 and TRBJ1-6, with D possibly TRBD1 on 5 matching bases. The sequenced material came from CFSE-low (dividing) CD4+ T cells sorted from an allogeneic mixed lymphocyte reaction. The DNA of the CDR3 is TGTGCCACCAGCAGACGGGACGAGTTGAGGGGTTCACCCCTCCACTTT. It translates to CATSRRDELRGSPLHF.